This T cell receptor (beta chain) emerged from a study of OX40 agonist ivuxolimab in advanced cancers. Study results and caveats: At 0.1 to 3.0 mg/kg, clonal expansion of CD4+ and CD8+ blood T cells had occurred by week 6.

Only one count was recorded for this clone. Antigen: not known. Generated by immunoSEQ multiplex PCR, the TCRdb table keeps only in-frame clones and is missing some. The table includes 49,000 or so clones, 87% detected once. This clonotype was sampled from an adult with an advanced solid tumor such as melanoma, head and neck, liver or kidney cancer. Sample: CD4+ or CD8+ T cells sorted from blood, taken in a trial of the OX40 agonist ivuxolimab.

In nucleotides, the CDR3 is TGTGCCAGCAGCCCGCGGACAGGGTTCGGGAGCAATCAGCCCCAGCATTTT. Translation gives CASSPRTGFGSNQPQHF. The chain links TRBV7-2 to TRBJ1-5, with 8 bases aligning to TRBD1. Trimming took 5 bases from V and 1 from J; bases not matched to a gene: 10. Germline loops: CDR1 SGHTA, CDR2 FQGNSA. The CDR3 has 17 residues.